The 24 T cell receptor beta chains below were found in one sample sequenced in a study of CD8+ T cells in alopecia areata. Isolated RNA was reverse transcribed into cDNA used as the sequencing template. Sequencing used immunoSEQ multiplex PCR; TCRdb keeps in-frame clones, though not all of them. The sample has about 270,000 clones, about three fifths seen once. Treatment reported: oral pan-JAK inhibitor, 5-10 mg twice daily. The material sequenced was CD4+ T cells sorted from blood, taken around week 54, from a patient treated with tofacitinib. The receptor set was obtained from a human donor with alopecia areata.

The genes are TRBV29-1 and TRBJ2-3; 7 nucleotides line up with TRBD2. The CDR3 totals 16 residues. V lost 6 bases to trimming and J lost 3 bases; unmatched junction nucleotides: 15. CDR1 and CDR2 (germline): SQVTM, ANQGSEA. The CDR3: CSVPTEGRGATDTQYF. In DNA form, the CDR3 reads TGCAGCGTCCCTACGGAAGGGAGGGGTGCAACAGATACGCAGTATTTT.

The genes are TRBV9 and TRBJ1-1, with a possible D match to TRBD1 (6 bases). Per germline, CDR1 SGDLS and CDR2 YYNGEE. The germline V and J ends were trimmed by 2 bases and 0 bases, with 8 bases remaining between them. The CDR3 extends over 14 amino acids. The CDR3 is CASSVAGVNTEAFF. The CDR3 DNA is TGTGCCAGCAGCGTGGCAGGGGTGAACACTGAAGCTTTCTTT.

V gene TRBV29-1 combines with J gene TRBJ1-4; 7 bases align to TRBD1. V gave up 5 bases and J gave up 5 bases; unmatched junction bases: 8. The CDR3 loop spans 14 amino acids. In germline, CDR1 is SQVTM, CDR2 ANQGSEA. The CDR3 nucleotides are TGCAGCGTTAGATACAGGGGTGAAAATGAAAAACTGTTTTTT. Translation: CSVRYRGENEKLFF.

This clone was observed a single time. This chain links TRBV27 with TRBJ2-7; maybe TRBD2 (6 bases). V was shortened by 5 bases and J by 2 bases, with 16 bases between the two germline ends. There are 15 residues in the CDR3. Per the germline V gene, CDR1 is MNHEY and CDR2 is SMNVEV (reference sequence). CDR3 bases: TGTGCCAGCAGTCAGGGACTCATCCCCACCTACGAGCAGTACTTC. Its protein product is CASSQGLIPTYEQYF.

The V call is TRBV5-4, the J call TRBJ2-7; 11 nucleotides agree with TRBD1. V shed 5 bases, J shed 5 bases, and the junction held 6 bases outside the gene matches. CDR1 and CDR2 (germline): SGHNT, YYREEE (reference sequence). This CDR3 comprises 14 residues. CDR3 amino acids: CASSYRDRGNEQYF. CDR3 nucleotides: TGTGCCAGCAGTTACCGGGACAGGGGGAACGAGCAGTACTTC. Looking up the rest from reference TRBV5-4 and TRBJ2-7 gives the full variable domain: ETGVTQSPTHLIKTRGQQVTLRCSSQSGHNTVSWYQQALGQGPQFIFQYYREEENGRGNFPPRFSGLQFPNYSSELNVNALELDDSALYLCASSYRDRGNEQYFGPGTRLTVT.

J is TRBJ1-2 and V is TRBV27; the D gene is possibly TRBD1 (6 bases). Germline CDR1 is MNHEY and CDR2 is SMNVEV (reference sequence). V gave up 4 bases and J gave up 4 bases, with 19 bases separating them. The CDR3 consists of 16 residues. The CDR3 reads CASSYYTRGLGYGYTF. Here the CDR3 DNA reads TGTGCCAGCAGTTACTACACCAGGGGACTTGGCTATGGCTACACCTTC.

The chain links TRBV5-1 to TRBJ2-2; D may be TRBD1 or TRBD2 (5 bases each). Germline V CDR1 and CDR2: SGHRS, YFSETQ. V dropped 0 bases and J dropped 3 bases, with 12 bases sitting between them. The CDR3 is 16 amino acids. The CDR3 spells CASSLAPGLDTGELFF. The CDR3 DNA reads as TGCGCCAGCAGCTTGGCCCCGGGGCTAGACACCGGGGAGCTGTTTTTT.

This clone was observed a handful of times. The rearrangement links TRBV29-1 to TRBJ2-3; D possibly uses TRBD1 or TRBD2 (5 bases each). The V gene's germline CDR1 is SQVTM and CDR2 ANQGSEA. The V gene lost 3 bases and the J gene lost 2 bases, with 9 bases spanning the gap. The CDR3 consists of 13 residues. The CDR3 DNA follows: TGCAGCGTTGACGGGGACCACACAGATACGCAGTATTTT. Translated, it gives CSVDGDHTDTQYF.

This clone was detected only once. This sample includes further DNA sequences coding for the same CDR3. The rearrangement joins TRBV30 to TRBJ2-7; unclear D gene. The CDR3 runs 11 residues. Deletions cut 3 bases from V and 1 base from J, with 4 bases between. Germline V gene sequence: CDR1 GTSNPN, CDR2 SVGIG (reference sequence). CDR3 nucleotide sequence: TGTGCCTGGAGATCGTCCTACGAGCAGTACTTC. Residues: CAWRSSYEQYF.

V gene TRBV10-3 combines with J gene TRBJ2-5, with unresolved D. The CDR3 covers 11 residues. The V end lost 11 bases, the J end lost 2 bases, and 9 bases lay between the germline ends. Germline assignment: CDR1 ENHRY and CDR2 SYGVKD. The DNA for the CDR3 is TGTGCCGCAGCAGAACAAGAGACCCAGTACTTC. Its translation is CAAAEQETQYF.

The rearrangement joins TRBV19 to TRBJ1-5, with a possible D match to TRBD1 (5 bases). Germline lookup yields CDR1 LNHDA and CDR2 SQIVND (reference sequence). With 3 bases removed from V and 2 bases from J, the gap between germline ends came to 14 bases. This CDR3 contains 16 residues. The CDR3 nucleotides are TGTGCCAGTAGTATCTGGTCGGGGGAGGGCAATCAGCCCCAGCATTTT. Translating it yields CASSIWSGEGNQPQHF.

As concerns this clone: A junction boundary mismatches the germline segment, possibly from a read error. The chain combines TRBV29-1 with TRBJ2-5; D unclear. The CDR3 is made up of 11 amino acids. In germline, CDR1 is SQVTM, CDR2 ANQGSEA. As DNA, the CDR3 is TGCAGCGCAGACCCGCTGGAGAGCCAGTACTTC. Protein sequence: CSADPLESQYF.

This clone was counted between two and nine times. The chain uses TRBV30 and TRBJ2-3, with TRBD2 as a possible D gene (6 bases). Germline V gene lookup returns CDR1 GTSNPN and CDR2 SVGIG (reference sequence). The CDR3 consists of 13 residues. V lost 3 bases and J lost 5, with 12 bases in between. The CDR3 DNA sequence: TGTGCCTGGAGCCCCGGGGGAGTAGATACGCAGTATTTT. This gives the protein CAWSPGGVDTQYF.

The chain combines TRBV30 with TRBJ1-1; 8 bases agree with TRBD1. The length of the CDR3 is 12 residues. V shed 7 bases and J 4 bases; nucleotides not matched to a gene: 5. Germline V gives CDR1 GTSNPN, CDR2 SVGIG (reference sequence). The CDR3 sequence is CASTGGGTEAFF. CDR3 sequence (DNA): TGTGCCTCTACAGGGGGAGGCACTGAAGCTTTCTTT.

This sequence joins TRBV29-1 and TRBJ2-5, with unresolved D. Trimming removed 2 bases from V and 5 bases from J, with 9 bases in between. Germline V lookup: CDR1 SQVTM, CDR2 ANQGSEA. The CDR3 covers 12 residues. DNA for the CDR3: TGCAGCGTTGAAATGGGGTCGGAGACCCAGTACTTC. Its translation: CSVEMGSETQYF.

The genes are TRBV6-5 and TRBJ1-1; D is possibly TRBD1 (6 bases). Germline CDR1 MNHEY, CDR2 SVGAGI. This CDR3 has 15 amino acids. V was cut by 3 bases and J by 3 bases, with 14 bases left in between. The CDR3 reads CASSYGGLGDTEAFF. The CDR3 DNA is TGTGCCAGCAGTTATGGGGGGCTTGGGGACACTGAAGCTTTCTTT.

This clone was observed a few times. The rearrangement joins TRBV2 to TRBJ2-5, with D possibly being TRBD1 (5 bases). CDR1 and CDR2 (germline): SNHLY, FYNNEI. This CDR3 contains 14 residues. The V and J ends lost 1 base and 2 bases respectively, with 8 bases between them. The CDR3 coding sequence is TGTGCCAGCAGTGAAGGGGGCTGGCAAGAGACCCAGTACTTC. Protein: CASSEGGWQETQYF.

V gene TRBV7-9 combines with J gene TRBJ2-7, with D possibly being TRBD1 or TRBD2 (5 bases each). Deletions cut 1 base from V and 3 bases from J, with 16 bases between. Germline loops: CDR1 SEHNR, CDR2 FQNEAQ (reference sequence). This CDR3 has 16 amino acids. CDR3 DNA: TGTGCCAGCAGCTTAGTATCCGGGACCGAAGACTACGAGCAGTACTTC. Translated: CASSLVSGTEDYEQYF.

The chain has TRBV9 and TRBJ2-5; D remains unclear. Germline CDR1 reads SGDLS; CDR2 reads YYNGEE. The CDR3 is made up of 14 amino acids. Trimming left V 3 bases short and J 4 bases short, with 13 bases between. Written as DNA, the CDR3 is TGTGCCAGCAGCGCCCGACAAGTCATAGAGACCCAGTACTTC. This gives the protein CASSARQVIETQYF.

CDR3 protein: CASRQNYGYTF. For the CDR3, the DNA is TGTGCCAGCCGGCAAAACTATGGCTACACCTTC. The chain employs TRBV6-5 and TRBJ1-2; unclear D gene. Trimming cost V 8 bases and J 2 bases, with 6 bases left between them. Germline-derived CDR1 and CDR2 are MNHEY and SVGAGI. This CDR3 contains 11 residues.

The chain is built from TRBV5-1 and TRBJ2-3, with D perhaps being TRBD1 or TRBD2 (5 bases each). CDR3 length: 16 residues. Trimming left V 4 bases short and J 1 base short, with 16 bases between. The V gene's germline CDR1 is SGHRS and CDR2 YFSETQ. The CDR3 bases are TGCGCCAGCAGCACTGGGGGTTCGGGGCGCACAGATACGCAGTATTTT. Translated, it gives CASSTGGSGRTDTQYF.

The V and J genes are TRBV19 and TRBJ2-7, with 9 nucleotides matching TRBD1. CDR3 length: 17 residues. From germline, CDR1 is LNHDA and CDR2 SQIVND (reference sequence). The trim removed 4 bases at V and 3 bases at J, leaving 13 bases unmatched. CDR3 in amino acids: CASSTRPGQGRGYEQYF. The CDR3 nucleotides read TGTGCCAGTAGTACCCGACCGGGACAGGGAAGGGGCTACGAGCAGTACTTC.

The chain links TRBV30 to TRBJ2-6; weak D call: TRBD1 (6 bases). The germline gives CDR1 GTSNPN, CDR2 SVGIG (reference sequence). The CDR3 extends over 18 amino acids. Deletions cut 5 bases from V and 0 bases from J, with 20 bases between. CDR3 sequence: CAWRQWGRALSGANVLTF. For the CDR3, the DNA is TGTGCCTGGCGCCAATGGGGGCGCGCCCTCTCTGGGGCCAACGTCCTGACTTTC. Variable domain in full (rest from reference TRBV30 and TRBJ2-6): SQTIHQWPATLVQPVGSPLSLECTVEGTSNPNLYWYRQAAGRGLQLLFYSVGIGQISSEVPQNLSASRPQDRQFILSSKKLLLSDSGFYLCAWRQWGRALSGANVLTFGAGSRLTVL.

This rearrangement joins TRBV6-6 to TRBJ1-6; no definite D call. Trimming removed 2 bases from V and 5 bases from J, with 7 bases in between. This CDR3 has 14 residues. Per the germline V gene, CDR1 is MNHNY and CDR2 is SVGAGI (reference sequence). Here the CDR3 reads CASSYPLDNSPLHF. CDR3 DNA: TGTGCCAGCAGTTACCCCTTAGATAATTCACCCCTCCACTTT.